The 8 T cell receptor beta chains reported below all come from one sample, sequenced in a study of blood T cell repertoires in COVID-19. The table came from immunoSEQ multiplex PCR; TCRdb's copy has only in-frame clones and leaves some out. The sample includes about 70,000 clones, 90% of them seen just once. The sample was peripheral blood. The receptors were sampled from a man aged 45-65 years with acute or convalescent COVID-19.

V is TRBV19 and J is TRBJ1-5; TRBD1 might be the D (6 bases). Trimming shortened V by 1 base and J by 0 bases, and 7 bases separated the two germline ends. Germline loops: CDR1 LNHDA, CDR2 SQIVND (reference sequence). The CDR3 has 15 amino acids. This CDR3 is CASSIGTVSNQPQHF. The CDR3 nucleotides read TGTGCCAGTAGTATAGGGACAGTTAGCAATCAGCCCCAGCATTTT.

The rearrangement links TRBV11-3 to TRBJ2-6; TRBD2 might be the D (5 bases). The germline gives CDR1 SGHNT, CDR2 YENEEA. The CDR3 runs to 16 residues. Deletions cut 5 bases from V and 0 bases from J, with 11 bases between. As DNA, the CDR3 is TGTGCCAGCAGCCCCAACCGGGGCTCTGGGGCCAACGTCCTGACTTTC. This encodes CASSPNRGSGANVLTF.

V and J are TRBV7-2 and TRBJ2-1, with D tentatively TRBD1 (5 bases). Germline CDR1 is SGHTA and CDR2 is FQGNSA. With 5 bases removed from V and 10 bases from J, the gap between germline ends came to 12 bases. This CDR3 contains 12 residues. CDR3 nucleotide sequence: TGTGCCAGCAGCGAGTATAACAGGGAGCAGTTCTTC. Translating it yields CASSEYNREQFF. The complete variable domain, with remaining parts taken from reference TRBV7-2 and TRBJ2-1, reads GAGVSQSPSNKVTEKGKDVELRCDPISGHTALYWYRQSLGQGLEFLIYFQGNSAPDKSGLPSDRFSAERTGGSVSTLTIQRTQQEDSAVYLCASSEYNREQFFGPGTRLTVL.

V is TRBV7-6 and J is TRBJ2-3, with D possibly being TRBD2 (5 bases). V was clipped by 2 bases and J by 2 bases, with 14 bases between them. The germline V gene encodes CDR1 SGHVS and CDR2 FNYEAQ. This CDR3 region has 16 residues. CDR3 protein: CASSLRSTADTDTQYF. The CDR3 nucleotides are TGTGCCAGCAGCTTACGTTCCACAGCGGACACAGATACGCAGTATTTT.

This chain connects TRBV19 to TRBJ1-2; D gene unclear. The CDR3 is 14 residues long. The germline V gene has CDR1 LNHDA and CDR2 SQIVND (reference sequence). The V end lost 10 bases, the J end lost 6 bases, and 21 bases lay between the germline ends. The CDR3 DNA is TGTGCCACTCAAGGTTCCTCGGGGAGCGATGGCTACACCTTC. The encoded protein is CATQGSSGSDGYTF.

This clone was detected only a few times. The V call is TRBV11-3, the J call TRBJ2-3; 11 bases are shared with TRBD2. This CDR3 is built from 15 residues. With V trimmed by 6 bases and J by 3 bases, 5 bases remained unmatched. Germline V gene data show CDR1 as SGHNT and CDR2 as YENEEA. The CDR3 DNA follows: TGTGCCAGCAGTTTTAGCGGGGGGGCAACAGATACGCAGTATTTT. Translating it yields CASSFSGGATDTQYF.

The gene calls are TRBV7-9 and TRBJ1-1; D gene ambiguous. The V end was cut by 5 bases, the J end by 1 base, with 5 bases between. This CDR3 region has 12 residues. CDR1 and CDR2 (germline): SEHNR, FQNEAQ (reference sequence). Here the CDR3 reads CASSIQNTEAFF. CDR3 bases: TGTGCCAGCAGCATTCAGAACACTGAAGCTTTCTTT.

The chain is built from TRBV6-5 and TRBJ2-7; no clear D. Per germline, CDR1 MNHEY and CDR2 SVGAGI. The CDR3 covers 14 residues. The V end lost 8 bases, the J end lost 2 bases, and 16 bases lay between the germline ends. The CDR3 is CASADSGYPYEQYV. CDR3 DNA sequence: TGTGCCAGCGCCGATTCGGGTTATCCCTACGAGCAGTACGTC.